The 15 T cell receptor beta chains below were found in one sample sequenced in a study of T cells in Graves' hyperthyroidism and ophthalmopathy. TCR beta CDR3 sequences were amplified from RNA transcripts. Using the HTBI primer set, a first-round RT-PCR was run on the TCR CDR3. TCRdb reanalysed the multiplex PCR reads using MiXCR and keeps one entry per CDR3 protein. This sample has more than 500,000 distinct CDR3 sequences, with around 43% found just once. The source material was peripheral blood or thyroid tissue (not recorded which). Source of these receptors: an adult woman with Graves' disease, either hyperthyroidism or ophthalmopathy (not recorded which).

The chain combines TRBV7-9 with TRBJ2-5; D remains ambiguous. V lost 1 base to trimming and J lost 5 bases, with 11 bases between them. Germline lookup yields CDR1 SEHNR and CDR2 FQNEAQ (reference sequence). This CDR3 region has 14 residues. CDR3: CASSLVAQMETQYF. CDR3 DNA sequence: TGTGCCAGCAGCTTAGTTGCCCAGATGGAGACCCAGTACTTC.

This clonotype was recorded at least ten times. This chain joins TRBV5-8 and TRBJ1-6; D gene unclear. V was shortened by 4 bases and J by 12 bases, with 17 bases between the two germline ends. CDR1 is SGHTS, CDR2 YDEGEE, per germline. CDR3 length: 14 amino acids. The CDR3 DNA reads TGTGCCAGCAGCCAGCCCGGGCCTAGCTTACCCCTCCACTTT. Its protein product is CASSQPGPSLPLHF.

This clonotype was counted only a few times. This chain joins TRBV7-9 and TRBJ2-7; D perhaps matches TRBD2 (6 bases). With 6 bases removed from V and 1 base from J, the gap between germline ends came to 13 bases. CDR3 size: 14 residues. Germline V lookup: CDR1 SEHNR, CDR2 FQNEAQ (reference sequence). CDR3 sequence (DNA): TGTGCCAGCAGAGACGGGAGAGCGTCCTACGAGCAGTACTTC. Residues: CASRDGRASYEQYF. Variable domain in full (rest from reference TRBV7-9 and TRBJ2-7): DTGVSQNPRHKITKRGQNVTFRCDPISEHNRLYWYRQTLGQGPEFLTYFQNEAQLEKSRLLSDRFSAERPKGSFSTLEIQRTEQGDSAMYLCASRDGRASYEQYFGPGTRLTVT.

V and J are TRBV6-5 and TRBJ2-7, with 9 positions matching TRBD2. Germline loops: CDR1 MNHEY, CDR2 SVGAGI. The CDR3 has 12 amino acids. Germline trimming cut 7 bases from V and 5 bases from J; bases unmatched to any gene: 3. The chain's CDR3 is CASKRTSDEQYF. Here the CDR3 DNA reads TGTGCCAGCAAGAGGACTAGCGACGAGCAGTACTTC.

Concerning this clonotype itself: It is unclear where the CDR3 begins or ends on the DNA, so no DNA is shown, and the CDR3 is as TCRdb lists it. The J gene is TRBJ2-5, the V gene TRBV4-1; the table's D call, TRBD1, has no DNA check behind it. The CDR3 is 20 amino acids long, termini counted. Germline values: CDR1 MGHRA, CDR2 YSYEKL. CDR3 residues: CASSFYICSAREDREETQYF.

This clonotype appeared a few times. Here the CDR3 DNA reads TGTGCCACCCAGCGGGAGAGCACCGGGGAGCTGTTTTTT. Its translation is CATQRESTGELFF. This chain joins TRBV10-3 and TRBJ2-2; the match to TRBD2 covers 8 bases. V trimming: 10 bases; J trimming: 4 bases; junction bases outside the gene matches: 5. The CDR3 length is 13 residues. Germline V CDR1 and CDR2: ENHRY, SYGVKD.

The chain links TRBV19 to TRBJ1-5, with D perhaps matching TRBD1 (6 bases). The CDR3 loop spans 14 amino acids. Germline-derived CDR1 and CDR2 are LNHDA and SQIVND (reference sequence). V was clipped by 3 bases and J by 6 bases, with 12 bases between them. In nucleotides, the CDR3 is TGTGCCAGTAGTATCGCAGGGGACGGTCAGCCCCAGCATTTT. Its translation: CASSIAGDGQPQHF.

The table lists this clonotype with many counts. This chain joins TRBV20-1 and TRBJ2-7; 8 bases are shared with TRBD2. V was pared by 3 bases and J by 5 bases, with 12 bases of the junction left unmatched. This CDR3 contains 15 residues. Germline assignment: CDR1 DFQATT and CDR2 SNEGSKA (reference sequence). This CDR3 is CSARRPGLEGHEQYF. The CDR3 DNA reads as TGCAGTGCTAGGCGGCCGGGACTAGAAGGTCACGAGCAGTACTTC.

This clonotype was observed at least ten times. The chain recombines TRBV4-3 with TRBJ1-4, with D perhaps TRBD1 (6 bases). This CDR3 is built from 15 residues. The germline CDR1 and CDR2 sequences are LGHNA and YSLEER. Trimming removed 0 bases at V and 8 bases at J, with 13 bases between. The CDR3 DNA follows: TGCGCCAGCAGCCAAGAGTACAGGGCGGAGGAAAAACTGTTTTTT. Its translation is CASSQEYRAEEKLFF.

The chain combines TRBV5-4 with TRBJ1-6, with a tentative D call TRBD1 (5 bases). The CDR3 spans 17 residues. Germline V gene sequence: CDR1 SGHNT, CDR2 YYREEE (reference sequence). The germline V and J ends were trimmed by 4 bases and 9 bases, with 23 bases remaining between them. CDR3: CASSRGGVGIIISPLHF. The CDR3 DNA sequence: TGTGCCAGCAGCCGGGGAGGGGTGGGAATTATAATTTCACCCCTCCACTTT.

This chain connects TRBV12-3 or TRBV12-4 to TRBJ2-7, with a weak D call TRBD1 (6 bases). V was pared by 3 bases and J by 6 bases, with 18 bases between. The CDR3 spans 15 residues. CDR3 residues: CASSFQVGTTPEQYF. Here the CDR3 DNA reads TGTGCCAGCAGTTTCCAGGTTGGGACAACGCCCGAGCAGTACTTC.

This clonotype was seen ten or more times. This chain links TRBV5-8 with TRBJ2-2; TRBD1 is a possible D gene (6 bases). Trimming stripped 4 bases from V and 1 base from J, with 23 bases between. The CDR3 runs 19 residues. The V gene's germline CDR1 is SGHTS and CDR2 YDEGEE. CDR3: CASSRLTVLDRQNTGELFF. CDR3 DNA sequence: TGTGCCAGCAGCAGGCTTACAGTCTTAGACAGGCAGAACACCGGGGAGCTGTTTTTT.

This chain connects TRBV7-2 to TRBJ1-1; D may be TRBD1 (5 bases). This CDR3 region has 16 residues. Germline CDR1 and CDR2: SGHTA and FQGNSA. The V end lost 1 base, the J end lost 3 bases, and 15 bases lay between the germline ends. CDR3 region: CASSLGGALSYTEAFF. The CDR3 coding sequence is TGTGCCAGCAGCTTAGGAGGGGCCCTAAGCTACACTGAAGCTTTCTTT.

The chain links TRBV5-1 to TRBJ1-1; tentatively, D is TRBD1 (5 bases). Trimming took 0 bases from V and 4 from J, leaving 13 bases between them. The CDR3 length is 15 residues. Germline values: CDR1 SGHRS, CDR2 YFSETQ. The CDR3 bases are TGCGCCAGCAGCTTGGTTACAGGCGGGAGCACTGAAGCTTTCTTT. This translates into CASSLVTGGSTEAFF.

In this sample, this clonotype turned up a few times. One end of the junction does not line up with germline, which may come from a read error. This rearrangement joins TRBV5-4 to TRBJ1-4; TRBD1 aligns across 9 bases. The germline V gene encodes CDR1 SGHNT and CDR2 YYREEE (reference sequence). The CDR3 consists of 13 residues. CDR3 loop: CATGGQGFEKLVF. The CDR3 coding sequence is TGTGCCACCGGTGGACAGGGGTTTGAAAAACTGGTTTTT.